The subject of this entry is one TCR beta chain. This clone was recorded only once. Its binding antigen is unknown. The record has no base qualities; no much larger clone is one base away. The sample belongs to a study of T cell responses to AZD1222 COVID-19 vaccine (dated by TCRdb to the early 2020s). Background on the whole study: Because spike-specific TCR depth and breadth did not differ between the two schedules, AZD1222 recipients who got a second dose at roughly 4 weeks were pooled with those who got a second dose at roughly 12 weeks. TCR sequencing was performed for 230 to 250 trial participants, of whom some 200 were given two doses of AZD1222 and some 26 were given two doses of MenACWY control vaccine. Enrollment into the trials was organized by age into subgroups of 18-55, 56-69 and 70-plus years, and those subgroups contained roughly 150, 30 and 60 TCR-sequenced participants, respectively. Beyond this particular receptor, the publication reports: After two AZD1222 doses, both the breadth and the depth of spike-specific TCRs were significantly higher than at day 0 and than in MenACWY recipients. Epitopes outside the regions mutated in the B.1.351 and B.1.1.7 variants were reportedly recognized by nearly half of the unique spike-specific TCRs. No day 14 peak-response samples were available, so repertoires were characterized only after the peak T cell response. Participants were mostly white British and included more females than males, and it was suggested by the authors that clonal diversity may have been underestimated. Conclusions about previously exposed vaccinees are limited, since just a handful of AZD1222 recipients were seropositive for SARS-CoV-2 at baseline. The 56-69-year group was small, and its depth increase did not reach significance, likely because of low power. The vaccine-associated CD4 TCRs covered the entire spike protein, and the dominant responses fell in regions 160-218 and 743-854.

The junction shows trimming of 3 bases on V and 2 bases on J, and the gene matches do not reach 2 bases of it. The CDR3 goes from the cysteine to the phenylalanine over 15 residues. CDR3 DNA is the only sequence kept; it has 45 bases, read in frame from the first base. For CDR1 and CDR2, the germline V gene lists MNHNS and SASEGT. The CDR3 regions of human TCRbeta chains were analyzed by immunosequencing. The published analysis was carried out like this. TCRs in the repertoires were compared against a reference library of SARS-CoV-2-specific TCRs that had been generated with the MIRA antigen-specificity platform. Breadth was defined as the fraction of unique TCRs that were SARS-CoV-2-associated. Depth was defined as the fraction of total T cells that were SARS-CoV-2-associated. Using the MIRA data, every spike-specific TCR was mapped to the spike region that the TCR reacted to and assigned to either a CD4 or a CD8 class. Log10-transformed breadth and depth values were compared by one-way ANOVA with Sidak's multiple comparisons tests. TCRdb re-hosts the immuneACCESS table, in-frame sequences only. Its copies lack some clones; in the studies checked, an unresolved V gene accounts for under half of them, and the cause for the rest is not known. V and J calls and clone size are given by that table; D and trimming were obtained from the DNA. Here the sample has 150,000 to 200,000 clones; 90% to 95% occur a single time. Roughly 9.2% of the sample comes from the top ten.

The time point label for this specimen denotes: baseline before first vaccination. Vaccinee samples came from UK trials COV001 and COV002, including a single-blind randomized controlled phase 2/3 trial of AZD1222 (ChAdOx1 nCoV-19) in healthy adults. Trial participant PBMC samples were collected at day 0 and day 28 after the second dose for TCRbeta chain sequencing. Sequencing used peripheral blood, obtained on day 0 of AZD1222 vaccination. This clonotype originated in an adult in good health. In this chain, TRBV6-1 is recombined with TRBJ2-5, and 11 bases in between align with TRBD2. The CDR3 loop reads CASSDGTSGQETQYF. The sequenced DNA: TGTGCCAGCAGTGATGGGACTAGCGGTCAAGAGACCCAGTACTTC.